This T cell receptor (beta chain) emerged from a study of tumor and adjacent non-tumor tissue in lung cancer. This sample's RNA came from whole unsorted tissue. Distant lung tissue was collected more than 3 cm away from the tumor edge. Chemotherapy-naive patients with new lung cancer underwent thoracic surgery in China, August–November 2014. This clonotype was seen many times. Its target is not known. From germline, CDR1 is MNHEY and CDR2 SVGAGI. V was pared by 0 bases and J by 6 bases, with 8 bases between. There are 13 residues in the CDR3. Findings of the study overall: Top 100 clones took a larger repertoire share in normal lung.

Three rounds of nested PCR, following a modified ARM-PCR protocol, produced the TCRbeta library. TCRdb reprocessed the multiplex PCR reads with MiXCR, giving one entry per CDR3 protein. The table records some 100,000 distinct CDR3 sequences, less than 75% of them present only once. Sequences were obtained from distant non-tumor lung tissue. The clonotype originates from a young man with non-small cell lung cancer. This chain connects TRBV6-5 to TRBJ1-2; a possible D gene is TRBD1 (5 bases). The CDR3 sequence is CASSYSGGDGYTF. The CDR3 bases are TGTGCCAGCAGTTACTCGGGAGGGGATGGCTACACCTTC.